This TCR beta chain was found in a study of blood T cell repertoires in COVID-19. Between the trimmed V and J ends, which lost 2 bases and 5 bases, there was a span of 11 bases. Germline-derived CDR1 and CDR2 are SGHKS and YYEKEE (reference sequence). The CDR3 spans 13 residues. Using immunoSEQ multiplex PCR, the repertoire was profiled, and TCRdb retains in-frame clones only, with some absent. The data contain about 500,000 clones, approximately 86% of them seen just once; the ten biggest clones take up under 0.75%. The V and J genes are TRBV5-5 and TRBJ2-7; possible D gene TRBD1, 6 bases. The sequenced sample consisted of PBMCs or T cells enriched from blood (not recorded which). The sequence was collected from a woman aged 18-29 years who had recovered from COVID-19. The CDR3 DNA reads TGTGCCAGCAGCTTCAATACAGGGAACGAGCAGTACTTC. This gives the protein CASSFNTGNEQYF. The whole variable domain, filled in from reference TRBV5-5 and TRBJ2-7, reads DAGVTQSPTHLIKTRGQQVTLRCSPISGHKSVSWYQQVLGQGPQFIFQYYEKEERGRGNFPDRFSARQFPNYSSELNVNALLLGDSALYLCASSFNTGNEQYFGPGTRLTVT.